Below, one T cell receptor (beta chain) is given with its context. The record originates from a study of CD8 T cells in Susac syndrome. Negative isolation yielded CD8+ and CD4+ T cells; FACS enriched TEMRA cells. The germline V gene encodes CDR1 SGHRS and CDR2 YFSETQ. The ends lost 1 base at V and 2 bases at J; junction bases unmatched: 2. This CDR3 contains 15 residues. After extraction with the RNeasy kit, about 0.45 to 1 ug of the RNA was reverse transcribed using random hexamers. One entry per CDR3 protein results from TCRdb running MiXCR on the immunoSEQ multiplex PCR reads. The sample includes approximately 130,000 distinct CDR3 sequences, 94% of them seen just once.

The chain couples TRBV5-1 to TRBJ2-7; TRBD2 agrees at 11 bases. The TCR sequence derives from a human donor in good health. The sequencing input was CD4+ T cells from PBMCs. The CDR3 is CASSLSGLAAYEQYF. In DNA, the CDR3 is TGCGCCAGCAGCTTGTCGGGACTAGCGGCCTACGAGCAGTACTTC.